The text below deals with one T cell receptor (beta chain). The data stem from a study of blood T cell repertoires in COVID-19. The overall study: Nucleic acid was either cDNA or gDNA, and it came from T cells, B-cell-depleted T cells, or PBMCs.

Germline values: CDR1 MRHNA, CDR2 SNTAGT. The CDR3 runs 14 residues. After removal of 4 bases from V and 4 bases from J, the junction contained 6 bases not matched to a gene. Study processing details: Scientists estimated how many nucleated cells there were by amplifying reference gene primers. Assay: immunoSEQ multiplex PCR; the TCRdb copy retains only in-frame clones and omits some. V, J and clone size derive from that table, while D and trimming were established from the DNA sequence. The sample lists roughly 97,000 clones, approximately 87% occurring once. Sample: peripheral blood. The clonotype was recovered from a middle-aged man with acute or convalescent COVID-19. The chain recombines TRBV6-4 with TRBJ2-7, with TRBD2 matching over 8 bases. The CDR3 DNA follows: TGTGCCAGCAGTGTGGGAGCGGGAGTATACGAGCAGTACTTC. Its protein is CASSVGAGVYEQYF.